This is a list of T cell receptor beta chains from one sample in a study of CD8 T cells in ankylosing spondylitis. MiXCR was run by TCRdb on the 5' RACE reads, yielding one entry per CDR3 protein. Here the sample spans tens of thousands of distinct CDR3 sequences, around 10% being singletons. Sample: blood, either unsorted or a sorted T cell fraction (not recorded which). Receptor source: a male donor with ankylosing spondylitis or in good health (not recorded which). Each CDR3 is given without its conserved first and last residue. D genes are given only for firm matches.

d_call v_call cdr3_aa
NA TRBV5-1 ASSLGQGNEKLF
NA TRBV29-1 SVAPDSYNEQF
NA TRBV20-1 SAAGQRLTDTQY
NA TRBV20-1 SARSLKRDRRFYEQY
NA TRBV20-1 SANGAAGSPLH
NA TRBV3-1 ASSQGGDHEQY
NA TRBV7-9 ASSFTGRGETQY
NA TRBV18 ASSPPNTGELF
NA TRBV5-1 ASSLPTGFHTDTQY
NA TRBV4-2 ASSQELSRNFYEQY
NA TRBV12-3/TRBV12-4 ASSLDKARDTQY
TRBD1 TRBV11-2 ASSLDVDRAGQPQH
NA TRBV30 AHEPGTTSTDTQY
NA TRBV14 ASSQGWGSTYNEQF
NA TRBV2 ATRYNSGANVLT
NA TRBV5-1 ASSPGQNYEQY
NA TRBV5-1 ASSLDRDTEAF
NA TRBV5-4 ASSLRSGKETQY
TRBD2 TRBV20-1 SAPSGVGNNEQF
TRBD1 TRBV28 ASSSWTGDGSGELF
NA TRBV7-2 ASSLSQGNYGYT
TRBD1 TRBV7-9 ASSLNRGNTGELF
NA TRBV6-1 ASSPGGPANTEAF
NA TRBV15 ATSREQGPYGYT
NA TRBV6-6 ASSLPGLEQY
NA TRBV12-3/TRBV12-4 ASSLVGGSVETQY
NA TRBV2 ATRLHQLNSPLH
NA TRBV12-3/TRBV12-4 ASSLGVPNTQY
TRBD2 TRBV3-1 ASSRRTSGVNEQF
NA TRBV20-1 SARAGTDSNQPQH
TRBD1 TRBV20-1 SAGQGSTDTQY
NA TRBV15 ATSRPRSLKDGYT
NA TRBV12-3/TRBV12-4 ASSFSVGNTEAF
TRBD2 TRBV5-1 ASNVAGLYNEQF
NA TRBV7-2 ASSVNRARVSPLH
NA TRBV13 ASSLGLGNTEAF
TRBD1 TRBV12-3/TRBV12-4 ASTTGGFTEAF
TRBD1 TRBV2 AIQTGWDNEQF
NA TRBV30 ARGTRRNSPLH
NA TRBV5-1 ASSRDTNNEQF
TRBD2 TRBV5-1 ASSFQDSGGNYEQY
TRBD1 TRBV19 ASGQGVVGYT
NA TRBV5-1 ASNSEITGNDEQF
TRBD1 TRBV12-3/TRBV12-4 ASSMDREYGYT
NA TRBV7-2 ASSPFPGYHEQY
NA TRBV21-1 ASSKIRGWDYGYT
NA TRBV12-3/TRBV12-4 AVPDPGRSYNEQF
NA TRBV12-3/TRBV12-4 ASTQGLDQPQH
NA TRBV15 ATSRADRRNSPLH
TRBD1 TRBV19 ASRARGSAYEQY
NA TRBV28 ASSLRLSSYEQY
TRBD1 TRBV5-1 ASSSGTGNGFEAF
NA TRBV29-1 SVPNRGEQY
TRBD2 TRBV5-1 ASSPTGLAGYSTDTQY
NA TRBV4-2 ASSQETTNTGELF